This record concerns one TCR beta chain sequence. Its antigen is not known. The PCR contained 60 Vbeta and 13 Jbeta primers. Sequencing was performed with immunoSEQ multiplex PCR; in TCRdb, only in-frame clones are kept and a portion is missing. The sample includes approximately 190,000 clones, roughly 73% of them seen just once. The data stem from a study of cytomegalovirus exposure and HLA in healthy donors. The germline V gene encodes CDR1 SEHNR and CDR2 FQNEAQ (reference sequence). The V and J ends lost 5 bases and 4 bases respectively, with 12 bases between them. The CDR3 loop spans 14 amino acids. General observations from the study: As a later analysis showed, a missense DCLRE1C variant was linked to trimming of TCR beta V- and J-genes. HLA-A and HLA-B allele assignments for most subjects were reportedly predicted accurately using TCR beta sequences.

The V and J genes are TRBV7-9 and TRBJ1-5; D ambiguous. Sample: PBMCs. The sequence was collected from a woman in her 30s in good health and CMV-seronegative. CDR3 nucleotide sequence: TGTGCCAGCAGCCAACTAAACTCTAATCAGCCCCAGCATTTT. Amino acids: CASSQLNSNQPQHF.